This T cell receptor beta chain stems from a study of T-cell reconstitution after alpha-beta-depleted transplantation in children. Unique molecular identifiers were incorporated during preparation of the TCRbeta library. Via MiXCR, TCRdb re-called the PCR reads, giving one row per CDR3 protein. This sample carries fewer than 700,000 distinct CDR3 sequences, more than 20% of them seen once, and the ten largest clones take 13% to 15%. The CDR3 has 15 amino acids. CDR1 and CDR2 from the germline V gene are SQVTM and ANQGSEA. Trimming cost V 6 bases and J 0 bases, with 16 bases left between them. This specimen was PBMCs, mostly from graft donor cells, taken 360 days after TCRalphabeta/CD19-depleted stem cell transplant. The receptor was derived from a boy in the first two years of life who had a stem cell transplant for acute myeloid leukemia, so the T cells may come from the graft donor. The rearrangement joins TRBV29-1 to TRBJ2-3; D is unclear. Here the CDR3 reads CSVSPLNPSTDTQYF. In nucleotides, the CDR3 is TGCAGCGTAAGCCCCTTAAATCCTAGCACAGATACGCAGTATTTT.